Given below is one T cell receptor beta chain in context. The target of this receptor is not known. No base quality information exists; no much larger clone differs at one position. This sample stems from a study of blood T cell repertoires in COVID-19 (dated by TCRdb to 2020 to 2021). For the wider study: Samples covering the acute and convalescent phases of COVID-19 were provided by collaborators in the United States, Italy and Spain. Samples came from the ongoing ImmuneRACE study (first 160 participants) plus 1,254 subjects from 6 global collaborators. Subjects who had been exposed to COVID-19, were actively infected with it, or had recovered from it provided the deeply sampled blood TCRbeta repertoires that made up the dataset. The prospective study material was composed of cDNA or gDNA derived from T cells, B-cell-depleted T cells, or PBMCs. Nearly every sample came with metadata listing a de-identified subject ID, COVID-19 status, age in years and sex. The repertoires were released in a freely available public database meant as a resource for research on the immune response to SARS-CoV-2. Where available, HLA class I and class II types were obtained from metadata supplied by the sample provider rather than from assay-based typing.

Study-wide findings and limitations: The amount of clinical and demographic metadata varied by source and participant and was provided uncurated.

Collaborating institutions collected whole blood in K2EDTA tubes following their own protocols. For TCRbeta analysis, collaborators shipped samples in one of three forms: frozen whole blood, isolated PBMCs, or DNA extracted from either of those sample types. According to the germline V gene, CDR1 reads SGHRS and CDR2 reads YFSETQ. V and J are trimmed by 4 bases and 2 bases, and the gene matches miss 4 bases of the junction. The CDR3 numbers 16 residues from cysteine through phenylalanine. The only DNA kept is the CDR3, 48 bases in frame from the first base. TCRbeta CDR3 regions were amplified from genomic DNA using the immunoSEQ Assay, a bias-controlled multiplex PCR. Turning to the authors' computational methods: The number of nucleated cells in each sample was estimated from the amplification of reference gene primers within the assay. To quantify the absolute abundance of each unique TCRbeta CDR3 rearrangement, sequence reads were collapsed and filtered. Productive Simpson clonality was computed per sample as the square root of Simpson's diversity index over productive rearrangements. The clones in this table, taken by TCRdb from immuneACCESS, are in-frame only. Not every clone is retained; where verified, under half of the shortfall comes from an unresolved V gene, and the cause of the rest is unknown. That table gives V, J and clone size, and the DNA gave D and trimming. The sample table contains 45,000 to 50,000 clones; only one count was recorded for 86% of them. The ten largest clones capture about a tenth of the sample.

This TCR came from a human donor in a cohort sampled during active COVID-19. The rearranged segments are TRBV5-1 and TRBJ2-3, with 13 central nucleotides matching TRBD2. Sequencing input: peripheral blood. The nucleotides read TGCGCCAGCAGCCGGGGACTAGCGGGGACCACAGATACGCAGTATTTT. Its protein reads: CASSRGLAGTTDTQYF.